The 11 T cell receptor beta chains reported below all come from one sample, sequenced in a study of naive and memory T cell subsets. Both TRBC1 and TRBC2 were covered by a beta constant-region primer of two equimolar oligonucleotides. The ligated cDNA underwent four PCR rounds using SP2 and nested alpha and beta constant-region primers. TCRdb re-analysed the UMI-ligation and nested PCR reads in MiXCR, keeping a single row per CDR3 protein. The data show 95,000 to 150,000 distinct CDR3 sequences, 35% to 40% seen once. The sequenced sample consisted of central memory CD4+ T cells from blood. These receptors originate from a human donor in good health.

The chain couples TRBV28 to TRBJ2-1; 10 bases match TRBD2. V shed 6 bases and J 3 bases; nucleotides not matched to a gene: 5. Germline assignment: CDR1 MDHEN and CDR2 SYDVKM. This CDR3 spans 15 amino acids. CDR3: CASRLAGAGYNEQFF. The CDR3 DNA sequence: TGTGCCAGCAGGCTAGCGGGAGCCGGCTACAATGAGCAGTTCTTC.

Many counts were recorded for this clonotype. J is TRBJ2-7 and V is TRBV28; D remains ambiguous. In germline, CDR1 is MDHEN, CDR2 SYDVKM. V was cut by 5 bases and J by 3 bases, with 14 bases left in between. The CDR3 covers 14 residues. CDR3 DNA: TGTGCCAGCAGTCCCCGTCAGATAGGCTACGAGCAGTACTTC. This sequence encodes CASSPRQIGYEQYF. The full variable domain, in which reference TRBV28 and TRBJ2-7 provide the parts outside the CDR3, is DVKVTQSSRYLVKRTGEKVFLECVQDMDHENMFWYRQDPGLGLRLIYFSYDVKMKEKGDIPEGYSVSREKKERFSLILESASTNQTSMYLCASSPRQIGYEQYFGPGTRLTVT.

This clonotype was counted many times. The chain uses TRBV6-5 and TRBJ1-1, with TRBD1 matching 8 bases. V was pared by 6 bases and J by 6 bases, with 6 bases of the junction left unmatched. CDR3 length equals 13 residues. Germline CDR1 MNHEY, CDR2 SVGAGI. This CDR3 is CASRWTGRAEAFF. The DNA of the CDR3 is TGTGCCAGCAGATGGACAGGGCGGGCTGAAGCTTTCTTT.

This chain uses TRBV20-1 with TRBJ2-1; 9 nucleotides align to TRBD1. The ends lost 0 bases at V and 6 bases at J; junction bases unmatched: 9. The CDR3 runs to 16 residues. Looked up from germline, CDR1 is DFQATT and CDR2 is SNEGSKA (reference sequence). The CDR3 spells CSARDPHRGRINEQFF. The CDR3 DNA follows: TGCAGTGCTAGAGATCCCCACAGGGGGCGCATCAATGAGCAGTTCTTC.

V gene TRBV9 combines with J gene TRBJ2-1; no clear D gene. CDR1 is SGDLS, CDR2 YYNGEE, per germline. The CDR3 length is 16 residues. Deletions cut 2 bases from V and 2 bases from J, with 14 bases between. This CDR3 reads CASSVGPGRTYNEQFF. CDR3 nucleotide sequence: TGTGCCAGCAGCGTCGGGCCAGGCCGTACCTACAATGAGCAGTTCTTC.

The CDR3 sequence is CASSQLAGDNEQFF. CDR3 in DNA: TGTGCCAGCAGTCAACTAGCGGGGGACAATGAGCAGTTCTTC. The chain has TRBV27 and TRBJ2-1, with TRBD2 identical over 11 bases. The CDR3 is made up of 14 amino acids. In germline, CDR1 is MNHEY, CDR2 SMNVEV (reference sequence). The trim removed 5 bases at V and 5 bases at J, leaving 2 bases unmatched.

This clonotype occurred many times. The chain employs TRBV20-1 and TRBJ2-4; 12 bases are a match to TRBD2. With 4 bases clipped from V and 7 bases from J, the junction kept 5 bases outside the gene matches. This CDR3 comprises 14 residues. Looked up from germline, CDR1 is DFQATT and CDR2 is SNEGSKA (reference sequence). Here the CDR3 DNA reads TGCAGTGCTACAGTGGGGACTAGCGGGAACATTCAGTACTTC. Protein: CSATVGTSGNIQYF.

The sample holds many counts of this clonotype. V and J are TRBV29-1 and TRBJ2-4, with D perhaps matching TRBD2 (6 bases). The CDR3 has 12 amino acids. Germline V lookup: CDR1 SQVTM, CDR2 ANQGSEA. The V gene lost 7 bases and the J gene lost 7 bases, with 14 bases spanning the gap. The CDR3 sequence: CSGEVRPNIQYF. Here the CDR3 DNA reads TGCAGCGGGGAGGTCAGGCCTAACATTCAGTACTTC.

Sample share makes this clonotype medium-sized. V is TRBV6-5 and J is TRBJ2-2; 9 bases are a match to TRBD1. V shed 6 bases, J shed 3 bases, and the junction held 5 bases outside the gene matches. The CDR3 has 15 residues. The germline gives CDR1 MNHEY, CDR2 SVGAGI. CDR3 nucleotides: TGTGCCAGCAGACCCGGGACAGGGTACACCGGGGAGCTGTTTTTT. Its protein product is CASRPGTGYTGELFF.

Here the CDR3 reads CSVDRPARGLTEAFF. CDR3 in DNA: TGCAGCGTTGACCGCCCCGCCAGGGGCCTGACTGAAGCTTTCTTT. The J gene is TRBJ1-1, the V gene TRBV29-1, with D possibly matching TRBD1 (6 bases). The V end lost 3 bases, the J end lost 5 bases, and 19 bases lay between the germline ends. This CDR3 region has 15 residues. CDR1 is SQVTM and CDR2 is ANQGSEA in the germline V gene.

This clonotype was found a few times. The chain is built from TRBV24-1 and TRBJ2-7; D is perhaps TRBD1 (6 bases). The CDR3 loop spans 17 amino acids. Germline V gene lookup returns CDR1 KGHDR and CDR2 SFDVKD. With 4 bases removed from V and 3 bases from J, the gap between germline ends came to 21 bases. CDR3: CATSESDRPPVSYEQYF. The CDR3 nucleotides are TGTGCCACCAGTGAGTCCGACAGGCCCCCCGTCAGCTACGAGCAGTACTTC.